The 28 T cell receptor beta chains presented below share a single source sample, sequenced in a study of graft-versus-host responses after intestinal transplantation. Here immunoSEQ multiplex PCR was the method, and the copy in TCRdb shows in-frame clones only, minus some. The sample has several thousand clones; about 91% are singletons. The material sequenced was PBMCs, taken about 80 days after transplant. The receptors come from a human patient who received an intestinal transplant, so some T cells may come from the graft donor.

The chain recombines TRBV15 with TRBJ1-6, with a weak D call TRBD1 (6 bases). V lost 4 bases and J lost 10, with 14 bases in between. In germline, CDR1 is LNHNV, CDR2 YYDKDF (reference sequence). The CDR3 consists of 14 residues. The CDR3 loop reads CATSKGGRGSPLHF. In DNA form, the CDR3 reads TGTGCCACCAGCAAGGGGGGGCGAGGGTCACCCCTCCACTTT. Full variable domain (rest looked up from reference TRBV15 and TRBJ1-6): DAMVIQNPRYQVTQFGKPVTLSCSQTLNHNVMYWYQQKSSQAPKLLFHYYDKDFNNEADTPDNFQSRRPNTSFCFLDIRSPGLGDTAMYLCATSKGGRGSPLHFGNGTRLTVT.

The rearrangement joins TRBV25-1 to TRBJ2-3, with 9 bases aligning to TRBD2. V gave up 2 bases and J gave up 4 bases; unmatched junction bases: 4. Germline CDR1 MGHDK, CDR2 SYGVNS. This CDR3 is built from 15 residues. CDR3 amino acids: CASSEAGGVSDTQYF. Here the CDR3 DNA reads TGTGCCAGCAGTGAAGCGGGAGGGGTGTCAGATACGCAGTATTTT.

J is TRBJ1-4 and V is TRBV6-6, with 7 positions matching TRBD1. Trimming at V came to 2 bases and at J to 8 bases, leaving 8 bases not matched to a gene. The CDR3 is 15 amino acids. Germline values: CDR1 MNHNY, CDR2 SVGAGI (reference sequence). CDR3: CASSYHHRGNEKLFF. DNA of the CDR3: TGTGCCAGCAGTTACCACCACAGGGGTAACGAAAAACTGTTTTTT.

Turning to this clone: One junction end does not reproduce the germline sequence, and a read error may be involved. The V call is TRBV5-1, the J call TRBJ2-5; D unresolved. The CDR3 spans 16 residues. CDR1 and CDR2 (germline): SGHRS, YFSETQ. CDR3: CASSLPRVGNQGTQYF. The CDR3 DNA is TGCGCCAGCAGCCTACCCCGTGTGGGGAACCAAGGGACCCAGTACTTC.

This chain uses TRBV6-1 with TRBJ2-1, with no clear D. This CDR3 has 11 residues. Germline V gives CDR1 MNHNS, CDR2 SASEGT. Trimming removed 10 bases from V and 8 bases from J, with 12 bases in between. CDR3 region: CATFSYYEQFF. Here the CDR3 DNA reads TGTGCCACCTTCTCATATTATGAGCAGTTCTTC.

The chain employs TRBV28 and TRBJ2-7, with 8 bases fitting TRBD1. Germline trimming cut 3 bases from V and 2 bases from J; bases unmatched to any gene: 3. The CDR3 sequence is 14 residues long. Germline CDR1 MDHEN, CDR2 SYDVKM. CDR3 DNA sequence: TGTGCCAGCAGTTTTGGGGACAGGCCCTACGAGCAGTACTTC. It yields the protein CASSFGDRPYEQYF.

The chain has TRBV28 and TRBJ2-7, with D possibly being TRBD1 (6 bases). The V and J ends lost 3 bases and 5 bases respectively, with 17 bases between them. CDR3 length: 15 residues. The germline V gene encodes CDR1 MDHEN and CDR2 SYDVKM. This chain's CDR3 is CASSLPIRGQNEQYF. CDR3 sequence (DNA): TGTGCCAGCAGTTTGCCCATCAGGGGACAAAACGAGCAGTACTTC.

The J gene is TRBJ2-7, the V gene TRBV27; 8 bases fit TRBD1. The CDR3 has 13 amino acids. Germline CDR1 reads MNHEY; CDR2 reads SMNVEV (reference sequence). V dropped 4 bases and J dropped 3; count of bases not matched to a gene: 2. The CDR3 is CASSSGTGYEQYV. The DNA of the CDR3 is TGTGCCAGCAGTTCCGGGACAGGCTACGAGCAGTACGTC.

J is TRBJ2-1 and V is TRBV6-4; TRBD1 agrees at 7 bases. Per germline, CDR1 MRHNA and CDR2 SNTAGT. CDR3 length: 17 amino acids. V was pared by 5 bases and J by 4 bases, with 14 bases of the junction left unmatched. CDR3 nucleotide sequence: TGTGCCAGCAGTCCCCTGGGACAGCCCGCTGGGTACAATGAGCAGTTCTTC. Protein sequence: CASSPLGQPAGYNEQFF.

The sample holds a few counts of this clone. This chain connects TRBV6-1 to TRBJ1-6, with 8 bases that match TRBD1. The CDR3 runs 16 residues. The V gene's germline CDR1 is MNHNS and CDR2 SASEGT. V dropped 0 bases and J dropped 10; count of bases not matched to a gene: 8. CDR3: CASSEAIGAGGSPLHF. The CDR3 DNA is TGTGCCAGCAGTGAAGCGATTGGGGCAGGGGGCTCACCCCTCCACTTT.

The rearrangement joins TRBV28 to TRBJ2-6; D unclear. V was cut by 3 bases and J by 3 bases, with 3 bases left in between. Germline-derived CDR1 and CDR2 are MDHEN and SYDVKM. The CDR3 runs to 13 residues. CDR3 sequence: CASSLNGANVLTF. CDR3 nucleotides: TGTGCCAGCAGTTTGAATGGGGCCAACGTCCTGACTTTC.

The rearrangement links TRBV29-1 to TRBJ1-2; a weak D match, TRBD1 (6 bases). Trimming pared 1 base from V and 5 bases from J, leaving 11 bases between. This CDR3 has 13 residues. Germline-derived CDR1 and CDR2 are SQVTM and ANQGSEA. This CDR3 reads CSVEGQGRYGYTF. The CDR3, as DNA: TGCAGCGTTGAAGGGCAGGGGAGATATGGCTACACCTTC. The full variable domain, completed using reference TRBV29-1 and TRBJ1-2, is SAVISQKPSRDICQRGTSLTIQCQVDSQVTMMFWYRQQPGQSLTLIATANQGSEATYESGFVIDKFPISRPNLTFSTLTVSNMSPEDSSIYLCSVEGQGRYGYTFGSGTRLTVV.

The J gene is TRBJ2-5, the V gene TRBV20-1; unclear D gene. Trimming shortened V by 1 base and J by 5 bases, and 2 bases separated the two germline ends. The V gene's germline CDR1 is DFQATT and CDR2 SNEGSKA (reference sequence). This CDR3 spans 10 amino acids. The CDR3: CSARGETQYF. CDR3 coding DNA: TGCAGTGCTAGAGGGGAGACCCAGTACTTC.

The chain is built from TRBV6-5 and TRBJ2-5; 7 positions agree with TRBD1. This CDR3 contains 13 residues. Trimming took 7 bases from V and 5 from J; bases not matched to a gene: 7. Germline V gives CDR1 MNHEY, CDR2 SVGAGI. For the CDR3, the DNA is TGTGCCAGCACCAACAGGGGCAGGGAGACCCAGTACTTC. Its translation: CASTNRGRETQYF.

The CDR3 loop is CASSLASGKSQYF. CDR3 nucleotides: TGTGCCAGCAGTTTAGCTAGCGGGAAGTCGCAGTATTTT. This chain links TRBV27 with TRBJ2-3, with 9 positions matching TRBD2. J gave up 10 bases and V 2 bases, and 4 bases lay outside the gene matches. Germline V gene lookup returns CDR1 MNHEY and CDR2 SMNVEV (reference sequence). The CDR3 loop spans 13 amino acids.

The genes are TRBV19 and TRBJ2-1, with D tentatively TRBD1 (5 bases). With 4 bases removed from V and 1 base from J, the gap between germline ends came to 8 bases. The CDR3 runs 14 residues. CDR1 is LNHDA and CDR2 is SQIVND in the germline V gene (reference sequence). CDR3 protein: CASSKGQSYNEQFF. CDR3 nucleotide sequence: TGTGCCAGTAGTAAGGGGCAGTCCTACAATGAGCAGTTCTTC.

This clone was seen only a few times. The chain links TRBV6-6 to TRBJ1-3, with D uncertain. Trimming stripped 7 bases from V and 1 base from J, with 8 bases between. CDR1 and CDR2 (germline): MNHNY, SVGAGI (reference sequence). CDR3 size: 13 residues. CDR3 in DNA: TGTGCCAGCAACCAGGAGTCTGGAAACACCATATATTTT. This sequence encodes CASNQESGNTIYF.

This chain connects TRBV19 to TRBJ1-2; 7 nucleotides line up with TRBD1. J lost 0 bases, V lost 0 bases, and 4 bases had no gene match. The CDR3 contains 16 residues. Germline V gives CDR1 LNHDA, CDR2 SQIVND (reference sequence). The chain's CDR3 is CASSIDLTGSNYGYTF. The CDR3 region has the DNA TGTGCCAGTAGTATAGATCTGACAGGGTCTAACTATGGCTACACCTTC.

The rearrangement joins TRBV5-6 to TRBJ2-2, with TRBD1 matching 7 bases. The CDR3 contains 15 residues. After removal of 4 bases from V and 6 bases from J, the junction contained 9 bases not matched to a gene. Germline loops: CDR1 SGHDT, CDR2 YYEEEE. CDR3 residues: CASSAIPQGAGELFF. In DNA form, the CDR3 reads TGTGCCAGCAGCGCGATCCCTCAGGGGGCCGGGGAGCTGTTTTTT.

V gene TRBV9 combines with J gene TRBJ2-2; D perhaps matches TRBD2 (6 bases). The CDR3 runs 15 residues. CDR1 and CDR2 from the germline V gene are SGDLS and YYNGEE. Trimming removed 0 bases at V and 4 bases at J, with 10 bases between. The CDR3 sequence: CASSVGGTATGELFF. The CDR3 DNA reads as TGTGCCAGCAGCGTAGGCGGGACCGCCACCGGGGAGCTGTTTTTT. Together with reference TRBV9 and TRBJ2-2, the CDR3 gives the full variable domain: DSGVTQTPKHLITATGQRVTLRCSPRSGDLSVYWYQQSLDQGLQFLIQYYNGEERAKGNILERFSAQQFPDLHSELNLSSLELGDSALYFCASSVGGTATGELFFGEGSRLTVL.

The V and J genes are TRBV9 and TRBJ2-3; 12 bases match TRBD2. The CDR3 runs to 15 residues. Per the germline V gene, CDR1 is SGDLS and CDR2 is YYNGEE. The V segment lost 5 bases and the J segment 1 base; nucleotides outside the gene matches: 2. In DNA form, the CDR3 reads TGTGCCAGCAGTTGGACTAGCGGGGGCACAGATACGCAGTATTTT. This encodes CASSWTSGGTDTQYF.

The V gene is TRBV7-9, the J gene TRBJ2-5, with 7 bases matching TRBD2. V trimming: 5 bases; J trimming: 2 bases; junction bases outside the gene matches: 2. Looked up from germline, CDR1 is SEHNR and CDR2 is FQNEAQ (reference sequence). The CDR3 totals 13 residues. For the CDR3, the DNA is TGTGCCAGCAGCGCTAGCGGTCAAGAGACCCAGTACTTC. Residues: CASSASGQETQYF.

The rearrangement joins TRBV6-4 to TRBJ2-6, with unresolved D. Germline V CDR1 and CDR2: MRHNA, SNTAGT. There are 14 residues in the CDR3. Trimming removed 1 base at V and 0 bases at J, with 1 base between. The CDR3 nucleotides read TGTGCCAGCAGTGACTACTCTGGGGCCAACGTCCTGACTTTC. Protein: CASSDYSGANVLTF.

The genes are TRBV9 and TRBJ2-2; 8 nucleotides agree with TRBD2. The CDR3 totals 18 residues. J gave up 3 bases and V 4 bases, and 14 bases lay outside the gene matches. The germline V gene has CDR1 SGDLS and CDR2 YYNGEE. CDR3 residues: CASSLGLSGSSYTGELFF. DNA for the CDR3: TGTGCCAGCAGCCTGGGACTGAGCGGGAGTTCTTACACCGGGGAGCTGTTTTTT.

The sample holds a few counts of this clone. The CDR3 reads CASRRTVGELFF. CDR3 coding DNA: TGTGCCAGCAGGAGGACTGTCGGGGAGCTGTTTTTT. The rearrangement links TRBV2 to TRBJ2-2, with D maybe TRBD2 (5 bases). The V end lost 6 bases, the J end lost 7 bases, and 9 bases lay between the germline ends. The CDR3 covers 12 residues. Germline loops: CDR1 SNHLY, CDR2 FYNNEI.

V usage is TRBV27 and J usage is TRBJ2-1, with D possibly being TRBD2 (6 bases). V was shortened by 2 bases and J by 2 bases, with 16 bases between the two germline ends. The CDR3 covers 17 residues. Germline V gene data show CDR1 as MNHEY and CDR2 as SMNVEV (reference sequence). The CDR3, as DNA: TGTGCCAGCAGTTTAGCAACGGGACTCGGGCCCTACAATGAGCAGTTCTTC. This sequence encodes CASSLATGLGPYNEQFF.

To note about this clone: Within the sample, other DNA sequences also encode this same CDR3. The J gene is TRBJ2-2, the V gene TRBV28, with D uncertain. The CDR3 is 14 amino acids. Germline V gene data show CDR1 as MDHEN and CDR2 as SYDVKM. Trimming cost V 4 bases and J 3 bases, with 9 bases left between them. This chain's CDR3 is CASSSLQYTGELFF. Written as DNA, the CDR3 is TGTGCCAGCAGTTCTCTTCAGTACACCGGGGAGCTGTTTTTT.

The chain employs TRBV7-9 and TRBJ1-2; D is uncertain. Germline V gives CDR1 SEHNR, CDR2 FQNEAQ (reference sequence). The CDR3 is 16 amino acids. The V and J ends lost 0 bases and 0 bases respectively, with 11 bases between them. CDR3 nucleotide sequence: TGTGCCAGCAGCTTAGCGGAGGAGGCCTCTAACTATGGCTACACCTTC. Amino acids: CASSLAEEASNYGYTF.